A single sample is the source of the 7 T cell receptor beta chains below, sequenced in a study of blood T cell repertoires in COVID-19. Data came from immunoSEQ multiplex PCR; TCRdb stores just in-frame clones and leaves some out. The sample shows 100,000 to 150,000 clones, around 84% of them seen only once. Sample: peripheral blood. The receptor source for this set is an elderly woman with acute or convalescent COVID-19.

This clone showed up just once. The CDR3 coding sequence is TGTGCCAGCAGCAGGGGAGGTGAAAAACTGTTTTTT. This translates into CASSRGGEKLFF. V usage is TRBV13 and J usage is TRBJ1-4, with D perhaps TRBD1 (5 bases). The ends were cut back, 5 bases at V and 7 bases at J, with 8 bases in the middle. This CDR3 has 12 residues. CDR1 and CDR2 (germline): PRHDT, FYEKMQ (reference sequence).

The chain has TRBV5-5 and TRBJ1-5; D unclear. CDR3 length: 15 amino acids. Germline V gene sequence: CDR1 SGHKS, CDR2 YYEKEE (reference sequence). Trimming shortened V by 4 bases and J by 0 bases, and 11 bases separated the two germline ends. CDR3 in amino acids: CASSPSLYSNQPQHF. The CDR3, as DNA: TGTGCCAGCAGCCCGAGCCTGTATAGCAATCAGCCCCAGCATTTT.

This clone was observed a handful of times. This chain joins TRBV3-1 (or the pseudogene TRBV3-2) and TRBJ1-4; D is unclear. The CDR3 covers 15 residues. Germline values: CDR1 LGHDT, CDR2 YNNKEL (reference sequence). V dropped 3 bases and J dropped 2 bases, with 10 bases sitting between them. The CDR3 DNA follows: TGTGCCAGCAGCCAGTCAGGAGGGACTAATGAAAAACTGTTTTTT. It yields the protein CASSQSGGTNEKLFF.

This rearrangement joins TRBV21-1 to TRBJ1-4; TRBD1 is the table's D call, not checked against the DNA. TRBV21-1 is a pseudogene locus. The CDR3 contains 18 residues. The CDR3 loop is CASTRQRQKGATNEKLFF. Written as DNA, the CDR3 is TGTGCCAGCACCCGACAGCGACAAAAGGGTGCAACTAATGAAAAACTGTTTTTT.

The CDR3 region has the DNA TGTGCCAGCAGCTTGTATTCTAGCGGGAGGGCCTGGAATGAGCAGTTCTTC. The encoded protein is CASSLYSSGRAWNEQFF. This chain connects TRBV5-6 to TRBJ2-1; 12 nucleotides agree with TRBD2. This CDR3 region has 17 residues. CDR1 is SGHDT and CDR2 is YYEEEE in the germline V gene. J gave up 7 bases and V 1 base, and 9 bases lay outside the gene matches. Using reference TRBV5-6 and TRBJ2-1 for the parts outside the CDR3, the full variable domain is DAGVTQSPTHLIKTRGQQVTLRCSPKSGHDTVSWYQQALGQGPQFIFQYYEEEERQRGNFPDRFSGHQFPNYSSELNVNALLLGDSALYLCASSLYSSGRAWNEQFFGPGTRLTVL.

The rearrangement joins TRBV5-4 to TRBJ2-7; D is perhaps TRBD1 (6 bases). Germline CDR1 and CDR2: SGHNT and YYREEE (reference sequence). Trimming removed 0 bases at V and 2 bases at J, with 12 bases between. The CDR3 is 15 residues long. This CDR3 is CASSLGAGAAYEQYF. The CDR3, as DNA: TGTGCCAGCAGCTTGGGGGCAGGGGCTGCCTACGAGCAGTACTTC.

This chain joins TRBV29-1 and TRBJ2-1, with 7 bases matching TRBD1. CDR1 SQVTM and CDR2 ANQGSEA come from the germline V gene. The ends lost 5 bases at V and 0 bases at J; junction bases unmatched: 4. The CDR3 runs to 14 residues. The CDR3 loop reads CSVHRGSSYNEQFF. The CDR3 DNA reads TGCAGCGTTCACAGGGGAAGCTCCTACAATGAGCAGTTCTTC.